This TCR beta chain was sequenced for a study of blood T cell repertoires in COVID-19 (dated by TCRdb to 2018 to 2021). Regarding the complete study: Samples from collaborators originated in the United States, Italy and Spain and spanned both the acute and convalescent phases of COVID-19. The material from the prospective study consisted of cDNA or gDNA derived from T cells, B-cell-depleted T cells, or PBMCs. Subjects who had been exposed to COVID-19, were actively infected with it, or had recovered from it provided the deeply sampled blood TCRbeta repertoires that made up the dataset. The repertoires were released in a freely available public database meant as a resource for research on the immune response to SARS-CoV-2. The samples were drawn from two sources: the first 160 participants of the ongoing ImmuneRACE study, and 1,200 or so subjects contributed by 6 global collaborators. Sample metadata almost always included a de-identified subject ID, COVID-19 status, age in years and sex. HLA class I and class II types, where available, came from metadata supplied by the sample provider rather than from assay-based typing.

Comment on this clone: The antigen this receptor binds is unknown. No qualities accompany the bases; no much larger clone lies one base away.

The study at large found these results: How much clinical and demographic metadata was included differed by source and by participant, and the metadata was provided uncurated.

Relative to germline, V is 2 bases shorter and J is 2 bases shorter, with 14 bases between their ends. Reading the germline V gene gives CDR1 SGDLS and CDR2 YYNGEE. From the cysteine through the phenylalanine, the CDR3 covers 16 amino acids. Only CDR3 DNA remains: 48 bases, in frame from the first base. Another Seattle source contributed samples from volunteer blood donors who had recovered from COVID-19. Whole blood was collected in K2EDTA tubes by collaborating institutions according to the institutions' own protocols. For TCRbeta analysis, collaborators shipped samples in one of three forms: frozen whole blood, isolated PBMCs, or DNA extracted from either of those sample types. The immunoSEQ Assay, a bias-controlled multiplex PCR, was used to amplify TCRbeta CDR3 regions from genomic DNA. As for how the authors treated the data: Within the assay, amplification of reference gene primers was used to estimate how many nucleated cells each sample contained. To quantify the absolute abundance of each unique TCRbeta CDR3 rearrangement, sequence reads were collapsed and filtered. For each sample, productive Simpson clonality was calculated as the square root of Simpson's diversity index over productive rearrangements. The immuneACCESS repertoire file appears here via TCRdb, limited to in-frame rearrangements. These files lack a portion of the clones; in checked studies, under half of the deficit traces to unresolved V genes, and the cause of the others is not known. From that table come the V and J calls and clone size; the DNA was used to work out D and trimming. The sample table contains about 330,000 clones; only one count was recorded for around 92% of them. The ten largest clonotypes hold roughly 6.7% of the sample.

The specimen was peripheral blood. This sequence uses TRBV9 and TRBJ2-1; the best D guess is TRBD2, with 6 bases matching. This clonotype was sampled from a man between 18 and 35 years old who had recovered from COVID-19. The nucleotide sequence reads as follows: TGTGCCAGCAGCGTGGCCGGGAGCCCAACCTACAATGAGCAGTTCTTC. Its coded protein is CASSVAGSPTYNEQFF. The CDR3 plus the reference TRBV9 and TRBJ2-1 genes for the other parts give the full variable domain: DSGVTQTPKHLITATGQRVTLRCSPRSGDLSVYWYQQSLDQGLQFLIQYYNGEERAKGNILERFSAQQFPDLHSELNLSSLELGDSALYFCASSVAGSPTYNEQFFGPGTRLTVL.